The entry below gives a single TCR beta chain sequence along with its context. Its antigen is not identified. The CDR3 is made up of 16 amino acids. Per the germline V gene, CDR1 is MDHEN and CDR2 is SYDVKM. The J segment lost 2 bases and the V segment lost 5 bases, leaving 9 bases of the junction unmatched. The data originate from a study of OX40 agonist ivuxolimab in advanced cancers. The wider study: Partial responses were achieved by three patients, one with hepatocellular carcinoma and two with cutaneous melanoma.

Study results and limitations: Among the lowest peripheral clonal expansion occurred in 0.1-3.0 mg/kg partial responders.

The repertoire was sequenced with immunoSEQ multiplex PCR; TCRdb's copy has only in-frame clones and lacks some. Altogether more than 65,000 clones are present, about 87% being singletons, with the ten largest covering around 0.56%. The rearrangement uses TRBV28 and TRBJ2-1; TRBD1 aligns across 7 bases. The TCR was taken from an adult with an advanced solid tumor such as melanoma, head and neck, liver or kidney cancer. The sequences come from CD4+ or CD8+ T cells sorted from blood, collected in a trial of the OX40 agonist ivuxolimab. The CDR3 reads CASSPKTGIPYNEQFF. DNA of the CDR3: TGTGCCAGCAGTCCAAAGACAGGGATCCCCTACAATGAGCAGTTCTTC. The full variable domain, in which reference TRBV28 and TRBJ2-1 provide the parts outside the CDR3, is DVKVTQSSRYLVKRTGEKVFLECVQDMDHENMFWYRQDPGLGLRLIYFSYDVKMKEKGDIPEGYSVSREKKERFSLILESASTNQTSMYLCASSPKTGIPYNEQFFGPGTRLTVL.